This is a list of T cell receptor beta chains from one sample in a study of regulatory T cells in long-lasting Graves disease. TCRdb reprocessed the multiplex PCR reads with MiXCR, giving one entry per CDR3 protein. Among about 380,000 distinct CDR3 sequences listed, around 15% were seen once. Sequencing was performed on peripheral blood mononuclear cells (PBMCs), taken at new diagnosis, from a patient treated with antithyroid drugs. All receptors derive from a female donor with Graves disease. CDR3s include the opening cysteine and the closing phenylalanine or tryptophan. A D gene is named only where the DNA matches it firmly. Size is omitted from some rows. Given values are once, few, many or a class for expanded clones.

V: TRBV12-3/TRBV12-4; J: TRBJ1-1; size: many; length: 15; D: NA; CDR3: CASSLSAGANTEAFF; DNA: TGTGCCAGCAGTTTAAGTGCAGGGGCAAACACTGAAGCTTTCTTT
V: TRBV19; J: TRBJ2-2; size: many; length: 18; D: NA; CDR3: CASSIELAGFGNTGELFF; DNA: TGTGCCAGTAGTATAGAACTAGCCGGTTTCGGAAACACCGGGGAGCTGTTTTTT
V: TRBV7-2; J: TRBJ2-1; size: many; length: 16; D: TRBD2; CDR3: CASSLGLAGTYNEQFF; DNA: TGTGCCAGCAGCTTAGGACTAGCGGGAACCTACAATGAGCAGTTCTTC
V: TRBV19; J: TRBJ2-1; size: many; length: 16; D: TRBD2; CDR3: CASSSPREFTYNEQFF; DNA: TGTGCCAGTAGTTCCCCGCGGGAGTTTACCTACAATGAGCAGTTCTTC
V: TRBV7-9; J: TRBJ1-6; size: many; length: 17; D: NA; CDR3: CASSLATGKRAFSPLHF; DNA: TGTGCCAGCAGCTTAGCTACCGGGAAGAGGGCGTTTTCACCCCTCCACTTT
V: TRBV28; J: TRBJ1-5; size: many; length: 15; D: NA; CDR3: CATTPGGAGDQPQHF; DNA: TGTGCCACTACACCTGGGGGCGCAGGTGACCAGCCCCAGCATTTT
V: TRBV10-1; J: TRBJ1-2; size: many; length: 12; D: TRBD1; CDR3: CATGTGPYGYTF; DNA: TGCGCCACTGGGACAGGGCCCTATGGCTACACCTTC
V: TRBV28; J: TRBJ2-5; size: many; length: 13; D: NA; CDR3: CASSSSAGETQYF; DNA: TGTGCCAGCAGTTCCTCAGCGGGAGAGACCCAGTACTTC
V: TRBV10-2; J: TRBJ1-1; size: NA; length: 11; D: NA; CDR3: CASAVSTEAFF; DNA: TGCGCCAGCGCGGTGAGCACTGAAGCTTTCTTT
V: TRBV5-1; J: TRBJ2-2; size: NA; length: 14; D: NA; CDR3: CASTKIDGFGELFF; DNA: TGCGCCAGCACCAAAATAGACGGGTTCGGGGAGCTGTTTTTT
V: TRBV30; J: TRBJ1-4; size: many; length: 11; D: NA; CDR3: CAWSPNEKLFF; DNA: TGTGCCTGGAGTCCGAATGAAAAACTGTTTTTT
V: TRBV4-1; J: TRBJ1-3; size: NA; length: 14; D: NA; CDR3: CASSRVDAGNTIYF; DNA: TGCGCCAGCAGCAGGGTAGACGCTGGAAACACCATATATTTT
V: TRBV19; J: TRBJ1-1; size: many; length: 12; D: NA; CDR3: CASSIGNTEAFF; DNA: TGTGCCAGTAGTATTGGGAACACTGAAGCTTTCTTT
V: TRBV7-2; J: TRBJ1-2; size: many; length: 15; D: TRBD1; CDR3: CASSFRDRAGYGYTF; DNA: TGTGCCAGCAGCTTCCGGGACAGGGCAGGCTATGGCTACACCTTC
V: TRBV6-2/TRBV6-3; J: TRBJ2-3; size: NA; length: 18; D: NA; CDR3: CASSYPSIRGDLTDTQYF; DNA: TGTGCCAGCAGTTACCCCTCGATCAGGGGGGACCTCACAGATACGCAGTATTTT
V: TRBV12-3/TRBV12-4; J: TRBJ2-1; size: many; length: 16; D: NA; CDR3: CASSLASGEGFNEQFF; DNA: TGTGCCAGCAGTTTAGCGTCAGGGGAGGGGTTTAATGAGCAGTTCTTC
V: TRBV5-4; J: TRBJ2-1; size: few; length: 15; D: TRBD2; CDR3: CASSRRLAEYNEQFF; DNA: TGTGCCAGCAGCCGCAGACTAGCGGAATACAATGAGCAGTTCTTC
V: TRBV6-2/TRBV6-3; J: TRBJ2-7; size: NA; length: 14; D: NA; CDR3: CASRTEPRGNEQYF; DNA: TGTGCCAGCAGGACCGAACCGCGGGGTAATGAGCAGTACTTC
V: TRBV5-4; J: TRBJ2-4; size: many; length: 14; D: TRBD2; CDR3: CASSFQQRGGIQYF; DNA: TGTGCCAGCAGCTTTCAGCAGCGGGGTGGCATTCAGTACTTC
V: TRBV20-1; J: TRBJ2-5; size: few; length: 13; D: TRBD1; CDR3: CSAKGGLPETQYF; DNA: TGCAGTGCCAAAGGGGGCCTCCCAGAGACCCAGTACTTC
V: TRBV5-1; J: TRBJ2-2; size: many; length: 14; D: NA; CDR3: CASEGSTSGGELFF; DNA: TGCGCCAGCGAGGGATCCACATCAGGCGGGGAGCTGTTTTTT
V: TRBV27; J: TRBJ1-2; size: many; length: 15; D: TRBD1; CDR3: CASSDGTGGSYGYTF; DNA: TGTGCCAGCAGTGATGGCACAGGGGGTAGCTATGGCTACACCTTC
V: TRBV28; J: TRBJ2-1; size: NA; length: 17; D: TRBD2; CDR3: CASSPDRILAGGNEQFF; DNA: TGTGCCAGCAGTCCCGATCGGATACTAGCGGGGGGGAATGAGCAGTTCTTC
V: TRBV9; J: TRBJ2-1; size: NA; length: 16; D: TRBD2; CDR3: CASSPPGGRGYNEQFF; DNA: TGTGCCAGCAGCCCACCGGGAGGGAGGGGGTACAATGAGCAGTTCTTC
V: TRBV7-3; J: TRBJ1-2; size: many; length: 13; D: NA; CDR3: CASSNGAAAGYTF; DNA: TGTGCCAGCAGCAATGGGGCGGCCGCGGGCTACACCTTC
V: TRBV12-5; J: TRBJ2-1; size: few; length: 16; D: TRBD2; CDR3: CASAYRAGGPQNEQFF; DNA: TGTGCTAGTGCCTATAGGGCGGGAGGGCCCCAGAATGAGCAGTTCTTC
V: TRBV4-3; J: TRBJ2-7; size: many; length: 14; D: TRBD2; CDR3: CASSQVGRAYEQYF; DNA: TGCGCCAGCAGCCAAGTCGGGAGGGCCTACGAGCAGTACTTC
V: TRBV28; J: TRBJ1-1; size: many; length: 14; D: TRBD1; CDR3: CASTLTGVNTEAFF; DNA: TGTGCCAGCACCTTGACAGGGGTCAACACTGAAGCTTTCTTT
V: TRBV3-1; J: TRBJ2-1; size: NA; length: 20; D: TRBD2; CDR3: CASSQDSGLAGLQIYNEQFF; DNA: TGTGCCAGCAGCCAAGATTCCGGACTAGCGGGCCTTCAGATCTACAATGAGCAGTTCTTC
V: TRBV19; J: TRBJ1-5; size: NA; length: 18; D: TRBD1; CDR3: CASSMDRDRGHSNQPQHF; DNA: TGTGCCAGTAGTATGGACCGGGACAGGGGGCATAGCAATCAGCCCCAGCATTTT
V: TRBV11-2; J: TRBJ2-2; size: NA; length: 15; D: NA; CDR3: CASSIRSKKAGELFF; DNA: TGTGCCAGCAGCATTCGTTCAAAGAAGGCCGGGGAGCTGTTTTTT
V: TRBV6-2/TRBV6-3; J: TRBJ1-4; size: NA; length: 14; D: TRBD1; CDR3: CASSYGQGLEKLFF; DNA: TGTGCCAGCAGTTACGGACAGGGGTTGGAAAAACTGTTTTTT
V: TRBV28; J: TRBJ2-7; size: many; length: 13; D: NA; CDR3: CASSLRLAGEQYF; DNA: TGTGCCAGCAGTTTAAGGCTAGCTGGGGAGCAGTACTTC
V: TRBV27; J: TRBJ2-7; size: NA; length: 13; D: TRBD1; CDR3: CASSHRDRDEQYF; DNA: TGTGCCAGCAGTCACCGGGACAGGGACGAGCAGTACTTC
V: TRBV27; J: TRBJ2-7; size: many; length: 14; D: TRBD1; CDR3: CASSLGQGSYEQYF; DNA: TGTGCCAGCAGTTTGGGACAGGGGTCCTACGAGCAGTACTTC
V: TRBV29-1; J: TRBJ2-5; size: NA; length: 12; D: NA; CDR3: CSVALDSGTQYF; DNA: TGCAGCGTTGCACTGGACAGCGGGACCCAGTACTTC
V: TRBV5-1; J: TRBJ2-5; size: NA; length: 14; D: TRBD1; CDR3: CASSPGTDQETQYF; DNA: TGCGCCAGCAGCCCGGGGACAGACCAAGAGACCCAGTACTTC
V: TRBV27; J: TRBJ1-1; size: NA; length: 12; D: NA; CDR3: CASSRLGTEAFF; DNA: TGTGCCAGCAGCCGCCTCGGGACTGAAGCTTTCTTT
V: TRBV12-3/TRBV12-4; J: TRBJ2-2; size: many; length: 12; D: NA; CDR3: CASSLGNRELFF; DNA: TGTGCCAGCAGTTTAGGGAACCGGGAGCTGTTTTTT
V: TRBV2; J: TRBJ2-7; size: many; length: 10; D: NA; CDR3: CASSEIEQYF; DNA: TGTGCCAGCAGTGAAATCGAGCAGTACTTC
V: TRBV12-3/TRBV12-4; J: TRBJ2-3; size: many; length: 14; D: TRBD2; CDR3: CASSLEAGRDTQYF; DNA: TGTGCCAGCAGTTTAGAAGCGGGAAGAGATACGCAGTATTTT
V: TRBV5-1; J: TRBJ2-1; size: many; length: 14; D: TRBD2; CDR3: CASSLGSGRNEQFF; DNA: TGCGCCAGCAGCTTGGGTAGCGGGAGAAATGAGCAGTTCTTC
V: TRBV12-3/TRBV12-4; J: TRBJ1-5; size: many; length: 12; D: TRBD1; CDR3: CASGQGNQPQHF; DNA: TGTGCCAGTGGACAGGGCAATCAGCCCCAGCATTTT
V: TRBV7-4; J: TRBJ2-7; size: many; length: 18; D: NA; CDR3: CASSWSSCRGQSSYEQYF; DNA: TGTGCCAGCAGCTGGTCCAGTTGTCGGGGGCAATCCTCCTACGAGCAGTACTTC
V: TRBV27; J: TRBJ2-3; size: many; length: 13; D: NA; CDR3: CASTGTATDTQYF; DNA: TGTGCCAGCACCGGAACGGCCACAGATACGCAGTATTTT
V: TRBV6-2/TRBV6-3; J: TRBJ2-7; size: many; length: 14; D: TRBD1; CDR3: CASSTLPTGDEQYF; DNA: TGTGCCAGCAGCACACTGCCTACAGGGGACGAGCAGTACTTC
V: TRBV5-1; J: TRBJ2-2; size: many; length: 16; D: NA; CDR3: CASSLGVNSEAGELFF; DNA: TGCGCCAGCAGCTTGGGGGTAAACAGCGAGGCCGGGGAGCTGTTTTTT
V: TRBV5-6; J: TRBJ1-2; size: many; length: 15; D: NA; CDR3: CASSLDEVSTYGYTF; DNA: TGTGCCAGCAGCTTAGACGAGGTTTCTACGTATGGCTACACCTTC
V: TRBV24-1; J: TRBJ2-1; size: many; length: 16; D: TRBD2; CDR3: CATSGGLAALYNEQFF; DNA: TGTGCCACCAGTGGGGGACTAGCGGCACTTTACAATGAGCAGTTCTTC